This T cell receptor (beta chain) derives from a study of CD8 T cells in Susac syndrome. Sequencing of TCR beta was carried out in blood CD8+ and CD4+ T cells. Treatment-naive patients with stable or active relapsing-remitting disease served as multiple sclerosis controls. TEMRA cells were FACS-enriched, while CD8+ and CD4+ T cells were negatively isolated. CDR3 length: 14 residues. The ends lost 7 bases at V and 1 base at J; junction bases unmatched: 3. The germline V gene encodes CDR1 MNHEY and CDR2 SMNVEV (reference sequence). It was with random hexamers that about 0.45 to 1 ug RNA was reverse transcribed. Amplification of TCR beta CDR3 was carried out by immunoSEQ multiplex PCR, which covered 54 Vbeta and 13 Jbeta segments. TCRdb analysed the immunoSEQ multiplex PCR reads with MiXCR anew, one entry per CDR3 protein. The data show about 280,000 distinct CDR3 sequences, about 85% seen once.

The V call is TRBV27, the J call TRBJ2-5; 10 bases align to TRBD1. The clonotype originates from a human donor with multiple sclerosis. Source material: CD8+ T cells from PBMCs. The CDR3 DNA follows: TGTGCCAGCACTAGGACAGGGGGCCAAGAGACCCAGTACTTC. Amino acid sequence: CASTRTGGQETQYF.